Sequencing of this T cell receptor beta chain was carried out in a study of T cell responses to AZD1222 COVID-19 vaccine. Findings and limits, study-wide: Spike was spanned by vaccine-associated CD4 TCRs, with dominance at 160-218 and 743-854. Donors, mostly white British, included more females; clonal diversity was possibly underestimated. Just a handful of people given AZD1222 tested seropositive at baseline.

Only one count was recorded for this clone. Its antigen remains unknown. This same CDR3 is encoded by further DNA sequences in the sample. Second doses were pooled across both intervals (about 4 or about 12 weeks). Here immunoSEQ multiplex PCR was the method, and the copy in TCRdb shows in-frame clones only, minus some. The sample yields roughly 150,000 clones, just over 90% seen once. V dropped 1 base and J dropped 6; count of bases not matched to a gene: 2. Germline values: CDR1 LNHNV, CDR2 YYDKDF (reference sequence). The CDR3 spans 14 residues. V gene TRBV15 combines with J gene TRBJ2-1; TRBD1 agrees at 8 bases. The TCR sequence derives from an adult who received the AZD1222 COVID-19 vaccine. The sequencing here drew on peripheral blood, taken 28 days after the second AZD1222 dose. CDR3 sequence: CATSRAGQGNEQFF. The CDR3 region has the DNA TGTGCCACCAGCAGAGCAGGACAGGGCAATGAGCAGTTCTTC.